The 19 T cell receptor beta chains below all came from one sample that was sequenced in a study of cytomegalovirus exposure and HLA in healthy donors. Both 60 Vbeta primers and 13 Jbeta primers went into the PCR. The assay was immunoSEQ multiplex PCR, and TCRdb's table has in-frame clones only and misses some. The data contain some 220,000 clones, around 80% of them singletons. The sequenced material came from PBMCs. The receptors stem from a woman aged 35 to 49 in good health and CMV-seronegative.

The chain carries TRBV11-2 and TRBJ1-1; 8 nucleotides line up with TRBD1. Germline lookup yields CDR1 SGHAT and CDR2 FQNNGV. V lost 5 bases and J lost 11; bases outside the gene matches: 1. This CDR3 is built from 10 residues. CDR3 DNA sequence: TGTGCCAGCAGCAACAGGGGGGCTTTCTTT. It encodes CASSNRGAFF.

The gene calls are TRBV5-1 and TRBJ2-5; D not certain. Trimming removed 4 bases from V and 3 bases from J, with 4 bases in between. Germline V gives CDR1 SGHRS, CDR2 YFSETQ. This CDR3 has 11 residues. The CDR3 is CASSEEETQYF. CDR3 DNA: TGCGCCAGCAGCGAGGAAGAGACCCAGTACTTC.

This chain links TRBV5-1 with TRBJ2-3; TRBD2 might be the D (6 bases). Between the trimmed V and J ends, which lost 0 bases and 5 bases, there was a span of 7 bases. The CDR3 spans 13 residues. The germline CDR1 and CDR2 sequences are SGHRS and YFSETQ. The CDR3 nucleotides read TGCGCCAGCAGCTTGGCGGGAGTAGATACGCAGTATTTT. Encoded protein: CASSLAGVDTQYF.

CDR3 region: CASSPTSGGQQETQYF. The CDR3, as DNA: TGTGCCAGCAGCCCGACTAGCGGGGGGCAGCAAGAGACCCAGTACTTC. The chain links TRBV14 to TRBJ2-5; TRBD2 matches at 13 bases. Trimming took 4 bases from V and 2 from J; bases not matched to a gene: 4. The CDR3 is 16 residues long. Per germline, CDR1 SGHDN and CDR2 FVKESK.

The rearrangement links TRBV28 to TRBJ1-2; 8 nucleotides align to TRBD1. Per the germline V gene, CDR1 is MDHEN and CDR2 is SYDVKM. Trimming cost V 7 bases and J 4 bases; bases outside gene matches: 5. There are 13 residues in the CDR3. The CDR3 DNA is TGTGCCAGCAAGAACGACAGGGGCTATGGCTACACCTTC. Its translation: CASKNDRGYGYTF.

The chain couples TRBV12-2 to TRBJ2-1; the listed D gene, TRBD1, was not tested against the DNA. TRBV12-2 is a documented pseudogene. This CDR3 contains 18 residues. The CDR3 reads CASRLRKGETGYCDEQFF. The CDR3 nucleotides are TGTGCAAGTCGCTTAAGAAAAGGGGAGACAGGGTATTGCGATGAGCAGTTCTTC.

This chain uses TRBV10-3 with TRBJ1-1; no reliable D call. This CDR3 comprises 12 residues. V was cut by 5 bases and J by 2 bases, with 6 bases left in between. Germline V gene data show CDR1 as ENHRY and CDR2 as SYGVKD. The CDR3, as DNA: TGTGCCATCAGTTCAGATAACACTGAAGCTTTCTTT. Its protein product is CAISSDNTEAFF.

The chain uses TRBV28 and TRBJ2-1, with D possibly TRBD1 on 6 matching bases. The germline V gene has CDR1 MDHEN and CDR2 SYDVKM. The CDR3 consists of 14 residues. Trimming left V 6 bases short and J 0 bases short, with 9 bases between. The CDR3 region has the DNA TGTGCCAGCAGAACAGGGAACTCCTACAATGAGCAGTTCTTC. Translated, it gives CASRTGNSYNEQFF.

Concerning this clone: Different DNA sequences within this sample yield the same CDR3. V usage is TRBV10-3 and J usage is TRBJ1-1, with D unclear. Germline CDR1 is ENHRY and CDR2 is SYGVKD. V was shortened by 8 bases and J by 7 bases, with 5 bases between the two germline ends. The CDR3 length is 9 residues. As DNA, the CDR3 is TGTGCCATCGGCGGTGAAGCTTTCTTT. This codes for CAIGGEAFF.

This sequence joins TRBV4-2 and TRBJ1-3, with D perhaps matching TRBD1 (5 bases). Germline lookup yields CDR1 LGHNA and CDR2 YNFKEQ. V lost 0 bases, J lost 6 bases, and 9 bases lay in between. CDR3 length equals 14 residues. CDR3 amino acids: CASSQDGAENTIYF. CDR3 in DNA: TGTGCCAGCAGCCAAGATGGGGCGGAAAACACCATATATTTT.

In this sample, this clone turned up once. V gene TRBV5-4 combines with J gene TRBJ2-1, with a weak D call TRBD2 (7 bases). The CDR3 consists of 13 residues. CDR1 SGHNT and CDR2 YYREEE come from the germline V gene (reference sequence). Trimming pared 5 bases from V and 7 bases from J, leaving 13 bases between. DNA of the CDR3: TGTGCCAGCAGGGGGGGGCCAGCGAATGAGCAGTTCTTC. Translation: CASRGGPANEQFF.

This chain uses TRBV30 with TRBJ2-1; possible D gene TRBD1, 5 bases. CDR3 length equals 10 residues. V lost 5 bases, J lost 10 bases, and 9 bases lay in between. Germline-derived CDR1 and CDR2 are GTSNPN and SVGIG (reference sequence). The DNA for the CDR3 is TGTGCCTGGGGGGCCGTAGAGCAGTTCTTC. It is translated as CAWGAVEQFF. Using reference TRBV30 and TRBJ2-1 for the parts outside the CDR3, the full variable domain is SQTIHQWPATLVQPVGSPLSLECTVEGTSNPNLYWYRQAAGRGLQLLFYSVGIGQISSEVPQNLSASRPQDRQFILSSKKLLLSDSGFYLCAWGAVEQFFGPGTRLTVL.

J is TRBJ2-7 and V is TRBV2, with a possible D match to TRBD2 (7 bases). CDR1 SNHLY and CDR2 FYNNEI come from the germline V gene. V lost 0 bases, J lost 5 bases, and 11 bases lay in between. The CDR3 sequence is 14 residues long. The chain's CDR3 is CASSEAGGPHEQYF. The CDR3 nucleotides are TGTGCCAGCAGTGAAGCGGGGGGGCCCCACGAGCAGTACTTC.

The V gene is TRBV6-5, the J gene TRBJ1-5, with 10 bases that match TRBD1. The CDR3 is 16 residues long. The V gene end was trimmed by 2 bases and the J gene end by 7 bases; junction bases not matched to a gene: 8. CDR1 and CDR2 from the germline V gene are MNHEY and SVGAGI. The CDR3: CASSYTGQGEWQPQHF. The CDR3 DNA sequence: TGTGCCAGCAGTTACACCGGACAGGGGGAATGGCAGCCCCAGCATTTT.

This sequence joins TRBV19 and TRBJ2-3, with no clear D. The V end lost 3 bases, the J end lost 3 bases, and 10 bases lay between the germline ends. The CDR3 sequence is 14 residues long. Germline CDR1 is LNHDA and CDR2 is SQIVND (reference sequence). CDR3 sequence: CASSILGLTDTQYF. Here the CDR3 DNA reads TGTGCCAGTAGTATCTTGGGCCTAACAGATACGCAGTATTTT.

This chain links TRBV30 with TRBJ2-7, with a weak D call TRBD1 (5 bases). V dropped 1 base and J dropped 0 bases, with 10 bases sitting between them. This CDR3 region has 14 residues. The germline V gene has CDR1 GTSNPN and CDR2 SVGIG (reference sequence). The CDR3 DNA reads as TGTGCCTGGAGTGGGGGCCTGGTCTCCTACGAGCAGTACTTC. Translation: CAWSGGLVSYEQYF.

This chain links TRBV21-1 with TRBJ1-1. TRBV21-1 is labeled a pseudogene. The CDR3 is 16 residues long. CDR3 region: CASSTPWRGGSTEAFF. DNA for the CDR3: TGTGCCAGCAGCACACCATGGCGCGGGGGGAGCACTGAAGCTTTCTTT.

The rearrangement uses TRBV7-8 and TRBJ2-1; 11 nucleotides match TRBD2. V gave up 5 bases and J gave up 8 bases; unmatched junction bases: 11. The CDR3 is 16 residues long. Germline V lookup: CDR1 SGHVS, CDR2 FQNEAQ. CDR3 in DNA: TGTGCCAGCAGCCTTCCGGGACTAGCGGTCAGAGATGAGCAGTTCTTC. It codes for CASSLPGLAVRDEQFF.

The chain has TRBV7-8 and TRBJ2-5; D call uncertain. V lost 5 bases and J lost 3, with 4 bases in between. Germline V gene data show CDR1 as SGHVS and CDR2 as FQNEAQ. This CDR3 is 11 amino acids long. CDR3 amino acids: CASSREETQYF. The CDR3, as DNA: TGTGCCAGCAGCCGGGAAGAGACCCAGTACTTC.